This T cell receptor (beta chain) was identified during a study of T cells in Graves' hyperthyroidism and ophthalmopathy (dated by TCRdb to about 2019). Describing the broader study: Peripheral blood was sampled at the time of initial diagnosis, prior to any treatment. A discovery cohort of approximately 100 patients, roughly 40 with Graves' ophthalmopathy and approximately 60 with stable Graves' hyperthyroidism, was used to find distinguishing TCR V-J signatures. After blood sampling, hyperthyroidism patients were treated with methimazole at a starting dose of 30 mg daily, and ophthalmopathy patients were treated with high-dose intravenous methylprednisolone. Thyroid tissue and blood T-cell repertoires from more than five Graves' hyperthyroidism patients were also compared in the study. The 90 or so discovery patients were randomly split 7:3 into training and test sets. An independent validation cohort of around 19 hyperthyroidism patients and approximately 17 patients who later progressed to ophthalmopathy tested prospective prediction of ophthalmopathy. TCR Vbeta CDR3 sequencing of 140 or so peripheral blood samples (43 ophthalmopathy, approximately 80 hyperthyroidism and roughly 17 progressor patients) is reported in the paper. Results the study describes overall, beyond this receptor: No statistical method was used to set the sample size in advance, and investigators knew the group allocation. Most expanded thyroid clonotypes (frequency above 0.001) were also detected in blood, a finding suggesting that blood repertoires may reflect thyroid immune responses. A model built on a 13 V-J signature distinguished ophthalmopathy from stable hyperthyroidism, reaching over 85% sensitivity and approximately 83% specificity in cross-validation and 80%/75% in testing. In validation, the model predicted progression to ophthalmopathy a median of 6.5 months before onset, with about 64% sensitivity and about 72% specificity.

In its sample, this clonotype was seen many times. Its antigen has not been determined. No much larger clone exists at a distance of one base, and base qualities are not known. Reading from cysteine to phenylalanine, the CDR3 counts 13 amino acids. Only CDR3 DNA remains: 39 bases, in frame from the first base. The germline V gene encodes CDR1 GTSNPN and CDR2 SVGIG (reference sequence). The junction carries 8 bases between V and J, which are trimmed by 0 bases and 5 bases respectively. Stable Graves' hyperthyroidism was defined as no progression to ophthalmopathy during 18 months of follow-up. Hyperthyroidism patients were aged 18 to 65 years and newly diagnosed, with disease duration of less than 2 months. Exclusion was applied to patients with uncontrolled infections, other autoimmune diseases, pregnancy or lactation. Diagnoses were based on clinical symptoms, serum thyroxine and TRAb, thyroid ultrasound and orbital computed tomography. PBMCs were isolated from about 10 ml of fresh peripheral blood by Ficoll-Paque density gradient centrifugation. Total RNA was extracted using Trizol reagent, and RNA quality was assessed on an Agilent 2100 Bioanalyzer.

The TCR beta CDR3 regions were amplified from RNA transcripts. For the first round of RT-PCR on the TCR CDR3, the HTBI primer set was used together with the Qiagen OneStep RT-PCR kit. The libraries were constructed in a second round of multiplex PCR and then size-selected and purified. Paired-end sequencing of the libraries was performed with 100 bp reads on an Illumina HiSeq2000. Under the source paper's analysis protocol: SOAPnuke was used to process the raw data, removing reads that contained adapters or uncalled bases, had a mean Phred below 15, or lacked an exact match to the constant primer or identifier. COPE v1.2.5 was used to merge the high-quality paired reads, and each unique nucleotide sequence was defined as a clonotype. MiTCR v1.1 was used to align clonotypes to the IMGT TRBV, TRBD and TRBJ reference segments. The analysis was restricted to V-J combinations with a frequency above 0.0001, which together covered roughly 99% of the repertoires. A TCS score was defined as the ratio between F50 (clonal expansion) and ExV (chaos), using BLOSUM62-based TCRdist between CDR3 peptides within each V-J. Welch's t-statistics and random forest reduced 500 to 650 V-J features to roughly 13, which were used in a naive Bayes classifier (R e1071). TCRdb itself trimmed the public reads at Q25 with fastp, ran MiXCR and retained productive beta chains. Rows with one shared CDR3 protein collapse into an entry with the most common genes and DNA. The V and J calls come from TCRdb's annotation, not from the publication. A total of some 350,000 distinct CDR3 sequences appear in this sample, about 20% of them only once. 3.7% of the sample lies in the top ten.

The TCR was taken from a woman aged 18 to 35 with Graves' hyperthyroidism. Sequencing used blood. The chain couples TRBV30 to TRBJ1-5, with the D gene too uncertain to name. The sequenced DNA: TGTGCCTGGAGTGTATTCGCGGATCAGCCCCAGCATTTT. The encoded protein is CAWSVFADQPQHF.